Sequencing of this T cell receptor beta chain was carried out in a study of blood T cell repertoires in COVID-19. Some clones are missing from TCRdb's copy, which holds only in-frame ones; the method was immunoSEQ multiplex PCR. The table includes approximately 200,000 clones, about nine tenths detected once. The sample was peripheral blood. This TCR was sampled from a woman aged 60-75 years with acute or convalescent COVID-19.

CDR3 nucleotides: TGTGCCAGCAGTGGGACTAGCGGGGGCGGCGGGGAGCTGTTTTTT. Translation: CASSGTSGGGGELFF. The V call is TRBV2, the J call TRBJ2-2, with 13 bases identical to TRBD2. CDR3 length: 15 amino acids. In germline, CDR1 is SNHLY, CDR2 FYNNEI. Unmatched junction bases numbered 3, after V lost 4 bases and J lost 7 bases.